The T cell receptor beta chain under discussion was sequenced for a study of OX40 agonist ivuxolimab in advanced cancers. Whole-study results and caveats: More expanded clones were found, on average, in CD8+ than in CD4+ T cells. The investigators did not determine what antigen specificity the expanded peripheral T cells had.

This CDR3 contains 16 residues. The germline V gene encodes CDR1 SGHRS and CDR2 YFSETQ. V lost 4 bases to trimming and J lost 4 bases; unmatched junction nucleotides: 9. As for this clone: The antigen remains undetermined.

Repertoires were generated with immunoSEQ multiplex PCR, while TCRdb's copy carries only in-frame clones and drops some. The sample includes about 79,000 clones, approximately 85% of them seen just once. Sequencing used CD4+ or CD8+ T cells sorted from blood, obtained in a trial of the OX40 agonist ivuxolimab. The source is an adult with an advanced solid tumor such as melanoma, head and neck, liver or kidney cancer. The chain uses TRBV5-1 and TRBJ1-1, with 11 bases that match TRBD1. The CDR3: CASSGGQGVFGTEAFF. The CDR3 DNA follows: TGCGCCAGCAGCGGGGGACAGGGGGTTTTTGGCACTGAAGCTTTCTTT. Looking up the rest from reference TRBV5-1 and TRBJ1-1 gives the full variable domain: KAGVTQTPRYLIKTRGQQVTLSCSPISGHRSVSWYQQTPGQGLQFLFEYFSETQRNKGNFPGRFSGRQFSNSRSEMNVSTLELGDSALYLCASSGGQGVFGTEAFFGQGTRLTVV.